This T cell receptor (beta chain) was identified during a study of cytomegalovirus exposure and HLA in healthy donors. Trimming pared 6 bases from V and 12 bases from J, leaving 14 bases between. CDR1 and CDR2 from the germline V gene are WNHNN and SYGVQD (reference sequence). This CDR3 region has 12 residues. The study ran its PCR with 60 Vbeta and 13 Jbeta primers. The data were produced by immunoSEQ multiplex PCR, yet TCRdb's version contains in-frame clones alone and is incomplete. The sample shows around 200,000 clones, around 89% of them seen only once. The receptor comes from a woman under 30 in good health and CMV-seronegative. The chain links TRBV10-1 to TRBJ2-2, with D possibly being TRBD1 (5 bases). The sequenced sample was PBMCs. In DNA form, the CDR3 reads TGCGCCAGCAGCGGAGACAGAATAAAGCTGTTTTTT. Its translation is CASSGDRIKLFF.